This entry is about one T cell receptor (beta chain). This CDR3 spans 14 amino acids. CDR1 and CDR2 (germline): SEHNR, FQNEAQ (reference sequence). V trimming: 5 bases; J trimming: 5 bases; junction bases outside the gene matches: 8. Time point reported: pretreatment peripheral blood. Data came from immunoSEQ multiplex PCR; TCRdb stores just in-frame clones and leaves some out. The sample comprises 30,000 to 40,000 clones, about 82% of which are singletons, and roughly 15% rests with the top ten. The entry originates in a study of PD-L1 blockade in urothelial cancer. This chain connects TRBV7-9 to TRBJ2-7; the match to TRBD2 covers 8 bases. The starting material was PBMCs, obtained around atezolizumab (anti-PD-L1) treatment. The receptor was isolated from a man older than 75 with urothelial cancer. The DNA of the CDR3 is TGTGCCAGCAGCCTCGCCCGGGAGGGCGACGAGCAGTACTTC. It translates to CASSLAREGDEQYF. Looking up the rest from reference TRBV7-9 and TRBJ2-7 gives the full variable domain: DTGVSQNPRHKITKRGQNVTFRCDPISEHNRLYWYRQTLGQGPEFLTYFQNEAQLEKSRLLSDRFSAERPKGSFSTLEIQRTEQGDSAMYLCASSLAREGDEQYFGPGTRLTVT.